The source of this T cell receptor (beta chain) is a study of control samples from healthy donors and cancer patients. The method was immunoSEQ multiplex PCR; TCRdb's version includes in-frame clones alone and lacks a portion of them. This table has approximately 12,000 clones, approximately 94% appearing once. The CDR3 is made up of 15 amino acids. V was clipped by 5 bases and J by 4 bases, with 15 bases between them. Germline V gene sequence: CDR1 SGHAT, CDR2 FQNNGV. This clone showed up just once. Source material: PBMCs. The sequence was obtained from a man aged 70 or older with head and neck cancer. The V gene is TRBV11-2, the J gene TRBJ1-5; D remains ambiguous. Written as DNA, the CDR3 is TGTGCCAGCAGCGTTTTACTAAGTGCAAATCAGCCCCAGCATTTT. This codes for CASSVLLSANQPQHF. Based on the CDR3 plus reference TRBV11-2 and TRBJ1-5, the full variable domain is EAGVAQSPRYKIIEKRQSVAFWCNPISGHATLYWYQQILGQGPKLLIQFQNNGVVDDSQLPKDRFSAERLKGVDSTLKIQPAKLEDSAVYLCASSVLLSANQPQHFGDGTRLSIL.